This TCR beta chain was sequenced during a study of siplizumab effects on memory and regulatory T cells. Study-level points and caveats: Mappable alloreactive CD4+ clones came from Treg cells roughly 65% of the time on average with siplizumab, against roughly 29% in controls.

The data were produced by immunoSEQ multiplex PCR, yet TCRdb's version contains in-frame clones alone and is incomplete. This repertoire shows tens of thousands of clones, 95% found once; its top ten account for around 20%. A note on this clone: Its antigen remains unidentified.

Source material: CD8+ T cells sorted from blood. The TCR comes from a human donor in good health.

CDR3 in amino acids: CASSFDPEGNTEAFF. The CDR3 DNA reads as TGTGCCAGCAGTTTCGACCCTGAGGGGAACACTGAAGCTTTCTTT. The rearrangement uses TRBV27 and TRBJ1-1; D ambiguous. The ends were cut back, 3 bases at V and 1 base at J, with 12 bases in the middle. There are 15 residues in the CDR3. Germline CDR1 MNHEY, CDR2 SMNVEV (reference sequence).